This T cell receptor beta chain originates from a study of T cell repertoires in cytomegalovirus infection. This clonotype was seen only a few times. Its antigen is as yet unknown. MiXCR, applied by TCRdb to the reads, yields one record per CDR3 protein. The table includes approximately 73,000 distinct CDR3 sequences, roughly 40% detected once. The CDR3 sequence is 16 residues long. The V gene's germline CDR1 is SEHNR and CDR2 FQNEAQ (reference sequence). Trimming at V came to 5 bases and at J to 4 bases, leaving 8 bases not matched to a gene. This sequence was found in a human donor in good health (CMV status not recorded). Some clones in this sample may be carry-over from other donors' samples. The V call is TRBV7-9, the J call TRBJ2-5, with 12 bases that match TRBD1. The sequences come from CD8+ T cells from cultured PBMCs, collected from culture after CMV antigen stimulation. CDR3 nucleotides: TGTGCCAGCAGCACTTTCCGGGACAGGGGGCGAGAGACCCAGTACTTC. This codes for CASSTFRDRGRETQYF.